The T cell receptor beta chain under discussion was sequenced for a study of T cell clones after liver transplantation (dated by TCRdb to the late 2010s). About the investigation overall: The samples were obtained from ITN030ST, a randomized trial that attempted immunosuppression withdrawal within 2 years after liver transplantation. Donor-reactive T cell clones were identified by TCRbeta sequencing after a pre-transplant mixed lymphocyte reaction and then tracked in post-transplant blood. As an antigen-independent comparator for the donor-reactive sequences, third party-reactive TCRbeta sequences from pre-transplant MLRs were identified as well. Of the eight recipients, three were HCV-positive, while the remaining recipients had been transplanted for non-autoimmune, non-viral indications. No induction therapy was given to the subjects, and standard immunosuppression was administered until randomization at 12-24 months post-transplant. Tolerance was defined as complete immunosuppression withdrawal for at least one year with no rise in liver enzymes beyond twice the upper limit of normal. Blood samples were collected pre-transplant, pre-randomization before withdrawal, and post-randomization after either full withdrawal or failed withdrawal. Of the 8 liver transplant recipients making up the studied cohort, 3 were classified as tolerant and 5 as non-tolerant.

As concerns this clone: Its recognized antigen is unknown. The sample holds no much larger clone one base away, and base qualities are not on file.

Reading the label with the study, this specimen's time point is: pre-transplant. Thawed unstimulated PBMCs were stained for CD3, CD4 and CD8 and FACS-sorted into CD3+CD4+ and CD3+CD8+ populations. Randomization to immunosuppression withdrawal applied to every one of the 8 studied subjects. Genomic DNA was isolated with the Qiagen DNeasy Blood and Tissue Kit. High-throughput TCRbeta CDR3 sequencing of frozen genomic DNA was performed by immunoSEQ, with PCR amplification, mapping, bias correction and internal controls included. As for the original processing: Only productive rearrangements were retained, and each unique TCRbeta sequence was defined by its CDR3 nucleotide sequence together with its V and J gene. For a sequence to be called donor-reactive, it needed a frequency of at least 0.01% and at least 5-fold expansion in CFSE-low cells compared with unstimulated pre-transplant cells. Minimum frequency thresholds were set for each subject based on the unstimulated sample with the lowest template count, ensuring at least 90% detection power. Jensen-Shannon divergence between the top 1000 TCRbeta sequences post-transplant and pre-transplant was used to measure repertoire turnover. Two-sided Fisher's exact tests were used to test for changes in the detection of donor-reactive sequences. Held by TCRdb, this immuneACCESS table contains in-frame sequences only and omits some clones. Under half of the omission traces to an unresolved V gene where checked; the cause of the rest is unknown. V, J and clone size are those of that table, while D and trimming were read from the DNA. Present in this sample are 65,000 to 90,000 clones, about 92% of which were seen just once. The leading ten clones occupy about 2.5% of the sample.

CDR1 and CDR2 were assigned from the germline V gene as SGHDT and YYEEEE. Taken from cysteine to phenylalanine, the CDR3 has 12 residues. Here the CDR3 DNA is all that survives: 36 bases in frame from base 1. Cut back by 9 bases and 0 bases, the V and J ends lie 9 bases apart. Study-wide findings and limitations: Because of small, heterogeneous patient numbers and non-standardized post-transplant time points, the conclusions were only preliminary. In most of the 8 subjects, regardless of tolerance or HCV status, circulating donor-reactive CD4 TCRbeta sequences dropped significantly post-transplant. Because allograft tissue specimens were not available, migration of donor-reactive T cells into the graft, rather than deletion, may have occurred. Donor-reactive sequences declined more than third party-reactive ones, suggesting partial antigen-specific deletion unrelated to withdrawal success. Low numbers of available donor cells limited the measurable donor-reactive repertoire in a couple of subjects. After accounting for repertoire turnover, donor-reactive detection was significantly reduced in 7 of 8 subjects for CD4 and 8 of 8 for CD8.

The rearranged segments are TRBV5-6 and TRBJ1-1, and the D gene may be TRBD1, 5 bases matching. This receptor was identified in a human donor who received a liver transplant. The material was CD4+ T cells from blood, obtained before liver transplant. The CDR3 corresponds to CATGRMNTEAFF. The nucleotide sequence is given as TGTGCCACGGGACGGATGAACACTGAAGCTTTCTTT.